What follows is one T cell receptor beta chain and its context. Primers for the PCR totalled 60 Vbeta and 13 Jbeta. Original data processing: A later analysis tallied 80 million to 100 million unique TCR beta chains, approximately 10 million of them shared. Method: immunoSEQ multiplex PCR; TCRdb's copy keeps in-frame clones and lacks some. V, J and clone size are taken as reported in that table, and D and trimming were inferred from the DNA itself. The sample carries over 110,000 clones, 75% to 85% recorded once. This sample stems from a study of cytomegalovirus exposure and HLA in healthy donors. Study as a whole: Earlier, 95 million to 120 million unique TCR beta sequences were recovered from roughly 170 million T cells by an analysis.

Trimming removed 4 bases from V and 2 bases from J; junction bases left unmatched: 7. The CDR3 extends over 15 amino acids. Germline V gene data show CDR1 as GTSNPN and CDR2 as SVGIG (reference sequence). Source material: PBMCs. The chain couples TRBV30 to TRBJ1-5, with TRBD1 identical over 8 bases. The TCR comes from a man aged 40-49 years in good health and CMV-seronegative. The CDR3 DNA follows: TGTGCCTGGACTCGACAGGGGAAGGGCAATCAGCCCCAGCATTTT. It yields the protein CAWTRQGKGNQPQHF.